This entry describes one TCR beta chain. The sample comes from a study of blood T cell repertoires in COVID-19. Study background: In each case, the material was cDNA or gDNA derived from T cells, B-cell-depleted T cells, or PBMCs.

The germline V and J ends were trimmed by 4 bases and 7 bases, with 20 bases remaining between them. Germline loops: CDR1 GTSNPN, CDR2 SVGIG (reference sequence). The CDR3 is 14 amino acids. Participants' reported clinical history set cohort assignment. This table comes from immunoSEQ multiplex PCR, and its TCRdb copy is limited to in-frame clones, with some not included. The sample holds under 350,000 clones, around nine tenths seen once. This chain connects TRBV30 to TRBJ2-7, with TRBD2 as a possible D gene (5 bases). The sequenced material came from PBMCs or T cells enriched from blood (not recorded which). This receptor was taken from a woman between 18 and 29 years old who had recovered from COVID-19. CDR3 sequence (DNA): TGTGCCTGGACAAGTTTAGCGATATCGGGTGAGCAGTACTTC. Its translation: CAWTSLAISGEQYF. Full variable domain (missing parts from reference TRBV30 and TRBJ2-7): SQTIHQWPATLVQPVGSPLSLECTVEGTSNPNLYWYRQAAGRGLQLLFYSVGIGQISSEVPQNLSASRPQDRQFILSSKKLLLSDSGFYLCAWTSLAISGEQYFGPGTRLTVT.